These T cell receptor beta chains were read from a single sample in a study of T-cell memory formation after mild COVID-19. TCRdb passed the 5' RACE reads through MiXCR, listing each CDR3 protein once. Of 390,000 or so distinct CDR3 sequences in the sample, 16% were seen once. Sequences were obtained from PBMCs or a T cell subset sorted from them (not recorded which). These receptor sequences come from a man aged 18 to 30 who had mild COVID-19 (a few samples of this study predate the infection). Cell type and time point are not known. CDR3s include the opening cysteine and the closing phenylalanine or tryptophan. Fields, in order: D gene, clone size, J gene, V gene, CDR3 DNA, CDR3 protein. A D gene is named only where the DNA matches it firmly. Clone size is not always given. Where it is, it says once, few, many or a class for expanded clones.

D: -; size: -; J: TRBJ1-3; V: TRBV6-6; DNA: TGTGCCAGCAGCCGAGGACGGTACTCTGGAAACACCATATATTTT; CDR3: CASSRGRYSGNTIYF
D: -; size: few; J: TRBJ1-1; V: TRBV5-5; DNA: TGTGCCAGCCGCACTGATTTGAACACTGAAGCTTTCTTT; CDR3: CASRTDLNTEAFF
D: -; size: -; J: TRBJ2-7; V: TRBV20-1; DNA: TGCAGTGCTTGGGGGGCCGCTTCCTACGAGCAGTACTTC; CDR3: CSAWGAASYEQYF
D: -; size: few; J: TRBJ2-5; V: TRBV12-3/TRBV12-4; DNA: TGTGCCAGCAGATCGGACGGGGAGACCCAGTACTTC; CDR3: CASRSDGETQYF
D: -; size: -; J: TRBJ1-5; V: TRBV6-1; DNA: TGTGCCAGCAGTGATGGGGGGCAACAGCCCCAGCATTTT; CDR3: CASSDGGQQPQHF
D: TRBD1; size: -; J: TRBJ1-2; V: TRBV20-1; DNA: TGCAGTGCTAGACCTGCAGGGGGTTCAGACTATGGCTACACCTTC; CDR3: CSARPAGGSDYGYTF
D: -; size: few; J: TRBJ2-1; V: TRBV3-1; DNA: TGTGCCAGCAGCGGCTTGAGCGGGACACGTCTAACAATGGAGCAGTTCTTC; CDR3: CASSGLSGTRLTMEQFF
D: TRBD1; size: many; J: TRBJ2-2; V: TRBV12-3/TRBV12-4; DNA: TGTGCCAGCAGTTTCCAGGGGGCGGCCGGGGAGCTGTTTTTT; CDR3: CASSFQGAAGELFF
D: -; size: few; J: TRBJ1-1; V: TRBV4-3; DNA: TGCGCCAGCAGCCAAGAACCGGGGACCTACACTGAAGCTTTCTTT; CDR3: CASSQEPGTYTEAFF
D: -; size: few; J: TRBJ1-6; V: TRBV7-2; DNA: TGTGCCAGCAGCACACACAGGGACGCACCCCTCCACTTT; CDR3: CASSTHRDAPLHF
D: -; size: -; J: TRBJ1-6; V: TRBV19; DNA: TGTGCCAGTAGTTGGCAGGGCCCCTATAATTCACCCCTCCACTTT; CDR3: CASSWQGPYNSPLHF
D: -; size: -; J: TRBJ2-1; V: TRBV5-6; DNA: TGTGCCAGCAGCTTGAGGGTGGTGAATGAGCAGTTCTTC; CDR3: CASSLRVVNEQFF
D: -; size: few; J: TRBJ2-3; V: TRBV4-1; DNA: TGCGCCAGCAGCTCGAGGGACACCGACACAGATACGCAGTATTTT; CDR3: CASSSRDTDTDTQYF
D: -; size: few; J: TRBJ1-4; V: TRBV9; DNA: TGTGCCAGCAGCGTAGACCCCGCCGGCGCAACTAATGAAAAACTGTTTTTT; CDR3: CASSVDPAGATNEKLFF
D: -; size: few; J: TRBJ2-2; V: TRBV11-2; DNA: TGTGCCAGCAGCTTAAGAACCACCCGGGCCGGGGAGCTGTTTTTT; CDR3: CASSLRTTRAGELFF
D: -; size: -; J: TRBJ2-4; V: TRBV20-1; DNA: TGCAGTGCCCATTGCAAATGCGAGTACCTAATAGCCAAAAACATTCAGTACTTC; CDR3: CSAHCKCEYLIAKNIQYF
D: -; size: few; J: TRBJ1-5; V: TRBV3-1; DNA: TGTGCCAGCAGCCAAGATTCGGCGGGGCAGCCCCAGCATTTT; CDR3: CASSQDSAGQPQHF
D: TRBD2; size: -; J: TRBJ2-1; V: TRBV11-3; DNA: TGTGCCAGCAGCCCTACCGGGACTAGCCCCGGTGAGCAGTTCTTC; CDR3: CASSPTGTSPGEQFF
D: TRBD1; size: -; J: TRBJ1-1; V: TRBV5-1; DNA: TGCGCCAGCAGCGATCAGACAGGGCGAACTGAAGCTTTCTTT; CDR3: CASSDQTGRTEAFF
D: -; size: few; J: TRBJ2-7; V: TRBV5-1; DNA: TGCGCCAGCAGCTTGGGGGGAGGACTCGGCGAGCAGTACTTC; CDR3: CASSLGGGLGEQYF
D: -; size: -; J: TRBJ2-2; V: TRBV25-1; DNA: TGTGCCAGCCCCAGCAGCAGGCCCCAGACGAACACCGGGGAGCTGTTTTTT; CDR3: CASPSSRPQTNTGELFF
D: -; size: few; J: TRBJ2-1; V: TRBV4-1; DNA: TGCGCCAGCAGCCAAGAACGGGGAAGTGAGCAGTTCTTC; CDR3: CASSQERGSEQFF
D: -; size: few; J: TRBJ2-2; V: TRBV28; DNA: TGTGCCAGCAGCCCGTGGTCGAAATCGAACACCGGGGAGCTGTTTTTT; CDR3: CASSPWSKSNTGELFF
D: -; size: few; J: TRBJ2-2; V: TRBV20-1; DNA: TGCAGTGCTAGAGTTCGGGGGCGCGGGAACACCGGGGAGCTGTTTTTT; CDR3: CSARVRGRGNTGELFF
D: TRBD1; size: -; J: TRBJ2-2; V: TRBV5-1; DNA: TGCGCCAGCAGCCCGGGACAGGCCACCGGGGAGCTGTTTTTT; CDR3: CASSPGQATGELFF
D: -; size: -; J: TRBJ2-2; V: TRBV7-7; DNA: TGTGCCAGCACGGAGGGATTCACCGGGGAGCTGTTTTTT; CDR3: CASTEGFTGELFF
D: TRBD1; size: -; J: TRBJ2-1; V: TRBV7-2; DNA: TGTGCCAGCAGCTCGCAGGGGGCGAAGTACAATGAGCAGTTCTTC; CDR3: CASSSQGAKYNEQFF
D: -; size: -; J: TRBJ2-6; V: TRBV5-1; DNA: TGCGCCAGCAGCTTGGGAGCGGATTCTGGGGCCAACGTCCTGACTTTC; CDR3: CASSLGADSGANVLTF
D: TRBD1; size: -; J: TRBJ1-1; V: TRBV4-1; DNA: TGCGCCAGCAGCCAAGATTGGACAGGGGGCAAGATGAACACTGAAGCTTTCTTT; CDR3: CASSQDWTGGKMNTEAFF
D: TRBD2; size: few; J: TRBJ2-5; V: TRBV12-3/TRBV12-4; DNA: TGTGCCAGCAGTGGGACTAGCCAAGAGACCCAGTACTTC; CDR3: CASSGTSQETQYF
D: TRBD1; size: many; J: TRBJ1-1; V: TRBV5-1; DNA: TGCGCCAGCAGCAGACAGGGGGGTCGAGACACTGAAGCTTTCTTT; CDR3: CASSRQGGRDTEAFF
D: -; size: -; J: TRBJ1-6; V: TRBV12-3/TRBV12-4; DNA: TGTGCCAGCAGGTTCACCGGGACCTCGAATTCACCCCTCCACTTT; CDR3: CASRFTGTSNSPLHF
D: -; size: once; J: TRBJ2-7; V: TRBV7-6; DNA: TGTGCCAGCAGCCGGACAGCCGCCTACGAGCAGTACTTC; CDR3: CASSRTAAYEQYF
D: -; size: few; J: TRBJ1-2; V: TRBV28; DNA: TGTGCCAGCAGTTTGGGTCGACCCTATGGCTACACCTTC; CDR3: CASSLGRPYGYTF
D: TRBD1; size: few; J: TRBJ1-3; V: TRBV24-1; DNA: TGTGCCATCCAACAGGGGATCGGAAACACCATATATTTT; CDR3: CAIQQGIGNTIYF
D: -; size: -; J: TRBJ1-2; V: TRBV3-1; DNA: TGTGCCAGCAGCCAAGATACAGGGTTCGGTGGCTACACCTTC; CDR3: CASSQDTGFGGYTF
D: -; size: few; J: TRBJ1-1; V: TRBV7-9; DNA: TGTGCCAGCAGCAAGAACACTGAAGCTTTCTTT; CDR3: CASSKNTEAFF
D: -; size: -; J: TRBJ2-7; V: TRBV23-1; DNA: TGCGCCAGCAGCCCAATCACGGGGAGCGCCTACGAGCAGTACTTC; CDR3: CASSPITGSAYEQYF
D: TRBD1; size: few; J: TRBJ1-6; V: TRBV9; DNA: TGTGCCAGCAGCGGCCATCGGGACAGTTATAATTCACCCCTCCACTTT; CDR3: CASSGHRDSYNSPLHF
D: -; size: few; J: TRBJ1-5; V: TRBV21-1; DNA: TGTGCCAGCAACGAGGAAACCGACGATAGCAATCAGCCCCAGCATTTT; CDR3: CASNEETDDSNQPQHF
D: -; size: -; J: TRBJ1-4; V: TRBV15; DNA: TGTGCCACCAGCAGGCGACGGTTCGCAGCCTTTAATGAAAAACTGTTTTTT; CDR3: CATSRRRFAAFNEKLFF
D: -; size: -; J: TRBJ1-2; V: TRBV2; DNA: TGTGCCAGCAGTGAACGTTCCCGCAAGAACTATGGCTACACCTTC; CDR3: CASSERSRKNYGYTF
D: -; size: -; J: TRBJ2-3; V: TRBV9; DNA: TGTGCCAGCAGCGACGTGGGAGGGGGCTGGGATACGCAGTATTTT; CDR3: CASSDVGGGWDTQYF
D: -; size: -; J: TRBJ1-3; V: TRBV29-1; DNA: TGCAGCGTTGCGATTCCTGGAAACACCATATATTTT; CDR3: CSVAIPGNTIYF
D: -; size: -; J: TRBJ2-2; V: TRBV9; DNA: TGTGCCAGCAGCGCGACCGACAGGAACACGAACACCGGGGAGCTGTTTTTT; CDR3: CASSATDRNTNTGELFF
D: -; size: few; J: TRBJ2-3; V: TRBV2; DNA: TGTGCCAGCAGTGGACCCAGGGGTGCAAGCACAGATACGCAGTATTTT; CDR3: CASSGPRGASTDTQYF
D: -; size: few; J: TRBJ2-3; V: TRBV12-5; DNA: TGTGCTAGTGGTTTGACAACAACTTCCACGCAGTATTTT; CDR3: CASGLTTTSTQYF
D: -; size: many; J: TRBJ1-2; V: TRBV7-9; DNA: TGTGCCAGCAGCTTAGCTGCGGACAGAAACTATGGCTACACCTTC; CDR3: CASSLAADRNYGYTF
D: -; size: few; J: TRBJ2-5; V: TRBV7-9; DNA: TGTGCCAGCAGCGTAGACACGACCCAAGAGACCCAGTACTTC; CDR3: CASSVDTTQETQYF
D: -; size: few; J: TRBJ2-3; V: TRBV29-1; DNA: TGCAGCGTTGATCGGGGCAGAGATACGCAGTATTTT; CDR3: CSVDRGRDTQYF
D: TRBD2; size: -; J: TRBJ2-7; V: TRBV6-5; DNA: TGTGCCAGCAGTTACTCGATGCTGGGGGGGATATACGAGCAGTACTTC; CDR3: CASSYSMLGGIYEQYF
D: -; size: few; J: TRBJ1-5; V: TRBV29-1; DNA: TGCAGCGTTGGGGAGGGGACACTTGATCAGCCCCAGCATTTT; CDR3: CSVGEGTLDQPQHF
D: TRBD2; size: -; J: TRBJ2-5; V: TRBV9; DNA: TGTGCCAGCAGCGGACCCCGGGGGGGCTATGAGACCCAGTACTTC; CDR3: CASSGPRGGYETQYF
D: -; size: -; J: TRBJ1-1; V: TRBV20-1; DNA: TGCAGTGCTAGAGAGGGGGCGGAGGGGAAGACTGAAGCTTTCTTT; CDR3: CSAREGAEGKTEAFF